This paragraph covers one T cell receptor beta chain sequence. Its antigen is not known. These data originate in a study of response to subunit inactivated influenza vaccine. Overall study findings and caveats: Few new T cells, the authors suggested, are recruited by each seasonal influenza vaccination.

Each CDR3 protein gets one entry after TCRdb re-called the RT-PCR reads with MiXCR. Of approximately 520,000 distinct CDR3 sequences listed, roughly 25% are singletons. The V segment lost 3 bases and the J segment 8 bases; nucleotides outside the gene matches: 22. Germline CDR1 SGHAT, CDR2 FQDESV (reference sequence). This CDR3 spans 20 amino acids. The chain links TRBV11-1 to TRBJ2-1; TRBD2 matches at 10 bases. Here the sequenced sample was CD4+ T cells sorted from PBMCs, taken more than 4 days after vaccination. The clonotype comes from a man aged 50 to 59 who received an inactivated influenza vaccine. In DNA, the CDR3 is TGTGCCAGCAGCTTGAAACCGGTGAGAACCCTAGCGGGAGTTGTTGATGAGCAGTTCTTC. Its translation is CASSLKPVRTLAGVVDEQFF.